The table lists the clone carrying this TCR beta chain with a few counts. The target antigen is unknown. The sample is drawn from a study of OX40 agonist ivuxolimab in advanced cancers. Study results and limitations: The mean number of expanded clones was higher in CD8+ T cells than in CD4+.

Assay: immunoSEQ multiplex PCR; the TCRdb copy retains only in-frame clones and omits some. The data show roughly 77,000 clones, 81% seen once. The CDR3 has 15 amino acids. The trim removed 1 base at V and 6 bases at J, leaving 7 bases unmatched. Germline V CDR1 and CDR2: SGHRS, YFSETQ. This sequence was found in an adult with an advanced solid tumor such as melanoma, head and neck, liver or kidney cancer. V usage is TRBV5-1 and J usage is TRBJ2-7, with TRBD2 matching over 10 bases. Source: CD4+ or CD8+ T cells sorted from blood, taken in a trial of the OX40 agonist ivuxolimab. The CDR3, as DNA: TGCGCCAGCAGCTTGCAGGCTAGCGGGAGTTCCGAGCAGTACTTC. Encoded protein: CASSLQASGSSEQYF.